The T cell receptor beta chain described here comes from a study of blood T cell repertoires in COVID-19. On the study more broadly: The United States, Italy and Spain were the sources of the acute and convalescent COVID-19 samples. Nucleic acid was either cDNA or gDNA, and it came from T cells, B-cell-depleted T cells, or PBMCs.

Points on this clone: The identical CDR3 is also encoded by other nucleotide sequences in the sample.

In the original workflow: It was from reference gene primer amplification that nucleated cell counts were estimated. TCRdb keeps only in-frame clones here, not all; method: immunoSEQ multiplex PCR. Clonal size and the V and J genes are those of that table, whereas D and trimming came from the DNA. The profile covers some 190,000 clones, with roughly 76% appearing a single time and roughly 8.8% taken by the ten largest. Germline trimming cut 0 bases from V and 2 bases from J; bases unmatched to any gene: 2. There are 14 residues in the CDR3. The V gene's germline CDR1 is SGHNT and CDR2 YYREEE (reference sequence).

Sequencing was carried out using peripheral blood. The J gene is TRBJ2-7, the V gene TRBV5-4, with 7 bases that match TRBD1. The receptor was derived from a woman between 45 and 65 years old with active or convalescent COVID-19. DNA for the CDR3: TGTGCCAGCAGCTTGGGACAGGGACCCTACGAGCAGTACTTC. Translating gives CASSLGQGPYEQYF.